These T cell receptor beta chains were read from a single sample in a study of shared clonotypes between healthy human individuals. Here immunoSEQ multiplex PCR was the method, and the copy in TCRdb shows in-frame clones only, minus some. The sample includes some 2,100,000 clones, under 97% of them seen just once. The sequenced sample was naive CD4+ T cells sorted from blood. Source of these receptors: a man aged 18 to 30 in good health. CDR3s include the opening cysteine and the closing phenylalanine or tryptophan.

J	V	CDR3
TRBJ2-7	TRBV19	CASSSQIGSYEQYF
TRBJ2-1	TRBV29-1	CSVPGQVSYNEQFF
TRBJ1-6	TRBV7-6	CASSPVSGNSPLHF
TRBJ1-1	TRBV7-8	CASMGQGSNTEAFF
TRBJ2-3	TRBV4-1	CASSQLQVSDTQYF
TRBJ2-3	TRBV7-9	CASSLITGGRATDTQYF
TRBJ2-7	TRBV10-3	CAISDVYEQYF
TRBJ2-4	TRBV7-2	CASSLKGQGKNIQYF
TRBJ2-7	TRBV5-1	CASSAGSSYEQYF
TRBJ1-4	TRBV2	CASTRPLNEKLFF
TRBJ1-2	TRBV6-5	CASSLTGGYGYTF
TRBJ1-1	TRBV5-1	CASSLAGLENTEAFF
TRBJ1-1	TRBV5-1	CASSFIGENTEAFF
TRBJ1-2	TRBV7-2	CASSITANYGYTF
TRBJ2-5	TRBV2	CASSDLGAAAQYF